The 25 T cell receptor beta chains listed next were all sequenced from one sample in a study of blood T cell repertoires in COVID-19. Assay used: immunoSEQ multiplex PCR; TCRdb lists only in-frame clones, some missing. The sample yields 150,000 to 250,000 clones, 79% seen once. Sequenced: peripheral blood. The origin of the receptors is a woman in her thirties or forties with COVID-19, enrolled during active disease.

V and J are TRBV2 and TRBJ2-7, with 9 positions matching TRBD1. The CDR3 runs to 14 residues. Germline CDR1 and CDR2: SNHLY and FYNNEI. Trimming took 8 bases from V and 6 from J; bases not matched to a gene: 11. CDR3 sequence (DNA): TGTGCCAGCGGCACAGGGGGCGGGTTCGGCGAGCAGTACTTC. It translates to CASGTGGGFGEQYF.

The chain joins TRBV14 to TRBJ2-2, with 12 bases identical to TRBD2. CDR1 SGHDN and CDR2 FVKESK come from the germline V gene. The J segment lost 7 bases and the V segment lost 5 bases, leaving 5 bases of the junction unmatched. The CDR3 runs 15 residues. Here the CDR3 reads CASSLRTSGIGELFF. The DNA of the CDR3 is TGTGCCAGCAGCTTACGGACTAGCGGGATCGGGGAGCTGTTTTTT.

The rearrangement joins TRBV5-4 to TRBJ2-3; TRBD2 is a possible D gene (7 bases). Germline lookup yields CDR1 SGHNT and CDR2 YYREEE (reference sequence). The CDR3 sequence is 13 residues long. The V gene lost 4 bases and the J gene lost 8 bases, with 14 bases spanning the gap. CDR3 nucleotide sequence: TGTGCCAGCAGCCCTAGGGGGAGGGCTACGCAGTATTTT. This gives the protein CASSPRGRATQYF.

The CDR3, as DNA: TGTGCCAGCAGCACCTCTCGGGACAGACCCAATGAAAAACTGTTTTTT. It specifies CASSTSRDRPNEKLFF. The V and J genes are TRBV21-1 and TRBJ1-4; no check of the table's D call, TRBD1, against the DNA was made. TRBV21-1 has pseudogene status. The CDR3 spans 16 residues.

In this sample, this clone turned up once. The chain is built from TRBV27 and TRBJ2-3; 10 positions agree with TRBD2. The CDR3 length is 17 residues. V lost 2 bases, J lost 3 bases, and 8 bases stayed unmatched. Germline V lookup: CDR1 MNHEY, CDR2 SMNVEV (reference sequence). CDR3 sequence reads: CASSLLAGVGRTDTQYF. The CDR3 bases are TGTGCCAGCAGTTTACTAGCGGGAGTCGGGAGAACAGATACGCAGTATTTT.

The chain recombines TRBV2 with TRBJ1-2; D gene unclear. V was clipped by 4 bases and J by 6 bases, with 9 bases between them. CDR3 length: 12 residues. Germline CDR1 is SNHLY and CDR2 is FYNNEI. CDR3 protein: CASSVEADGYTF. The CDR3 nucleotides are TGTGCCAGCAGTGTGGAGGCAGATGGCTACACCTTC.

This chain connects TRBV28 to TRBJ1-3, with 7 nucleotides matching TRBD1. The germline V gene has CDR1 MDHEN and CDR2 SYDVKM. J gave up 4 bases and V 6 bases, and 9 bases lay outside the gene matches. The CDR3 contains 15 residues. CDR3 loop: CASRALDRAGNTIYF. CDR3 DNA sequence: TGTGCCAGCAGAGCACTAGACAGGGCCGGAAACACCATATATTTT.

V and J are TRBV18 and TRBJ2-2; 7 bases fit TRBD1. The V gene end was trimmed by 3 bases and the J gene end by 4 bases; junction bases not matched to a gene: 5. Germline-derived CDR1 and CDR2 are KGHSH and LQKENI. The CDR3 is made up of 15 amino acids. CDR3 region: CASSPGQSTTGELFF. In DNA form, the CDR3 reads TGTGCCAGCTCACCGGGACAGTCGACCACCGGGGAGCTGTTTTTT.

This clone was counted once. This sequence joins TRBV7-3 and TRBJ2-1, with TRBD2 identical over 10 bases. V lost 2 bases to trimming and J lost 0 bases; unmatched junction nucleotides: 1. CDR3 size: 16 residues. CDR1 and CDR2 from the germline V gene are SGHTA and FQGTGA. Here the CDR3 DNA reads TGTGCCAGCAGCTTATTAGCGGGGGGCTCCTACAATGAGCAGTTCTTC. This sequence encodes CASSLLAGGSYNEQFF.

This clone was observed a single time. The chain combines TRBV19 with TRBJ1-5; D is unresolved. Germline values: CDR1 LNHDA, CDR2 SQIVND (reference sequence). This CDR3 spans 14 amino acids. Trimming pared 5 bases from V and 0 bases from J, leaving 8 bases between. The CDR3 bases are TGTGCCAGTAGTCGGGATTATAGCAATCAGCCCCAGCATTTT. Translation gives CASSRDYSNQPQHF.

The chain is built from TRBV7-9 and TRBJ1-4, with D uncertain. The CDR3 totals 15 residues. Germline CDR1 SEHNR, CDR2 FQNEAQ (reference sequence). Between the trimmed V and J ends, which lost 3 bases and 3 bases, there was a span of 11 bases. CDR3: CASSLSSGSNEKLFF. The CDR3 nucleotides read TGTGCCAGCAGCTTGAGTAGCGGGTCTAATGAAAAACTGTTTTTT.

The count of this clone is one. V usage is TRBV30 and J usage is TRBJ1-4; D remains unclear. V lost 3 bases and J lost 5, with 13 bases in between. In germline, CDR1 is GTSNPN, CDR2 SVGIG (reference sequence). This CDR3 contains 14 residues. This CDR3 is CAWSQNGSNEKLFF. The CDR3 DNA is TGTGCCTGGAGCCAAAACGGTTCGAATGAAAAACTGTTTTTT.

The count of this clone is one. The CDR3 nucleotides are TGCAGCGCTAATAGAAAGGGAGAGGTAGCGGAGACCCAGTACTTC. It translates to CSANRKGEVAETQYF. V and J are TRBV29-1 and TRBJ2-5, with D maybe TRBD2 (5 bases). This CDR3 has 15 residues. The V end was cut by 7 bases, the J end by 5 bases, with 23 bases between. Germline-derived CDR1 and CDR2 are SQVTM and ANQGSEA.

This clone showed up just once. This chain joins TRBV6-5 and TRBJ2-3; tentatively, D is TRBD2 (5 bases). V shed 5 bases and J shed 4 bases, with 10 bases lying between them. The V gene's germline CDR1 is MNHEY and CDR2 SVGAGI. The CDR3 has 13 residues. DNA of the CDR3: TGTGCCAGCAGTCCCAGCGGCCCAGATACGCAGTATTTT. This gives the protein CASSPSGPDTQYF.

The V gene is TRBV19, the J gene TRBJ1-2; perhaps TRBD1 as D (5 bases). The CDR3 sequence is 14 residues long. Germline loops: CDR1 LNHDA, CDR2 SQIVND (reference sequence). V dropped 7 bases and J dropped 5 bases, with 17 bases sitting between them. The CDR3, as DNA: TGTGCCAGTACCCTGGGGGGTCGGACTTATGGCTACACCTTC. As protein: CASTLGGRTYGYTF.

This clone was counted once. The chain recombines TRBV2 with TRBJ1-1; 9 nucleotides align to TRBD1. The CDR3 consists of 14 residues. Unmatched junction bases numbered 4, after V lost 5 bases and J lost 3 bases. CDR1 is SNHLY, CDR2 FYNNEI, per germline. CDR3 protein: CASSPTGGYTEAFF. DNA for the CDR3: TGTGCCAGCAGTCCCACAGGGGGCTACACTGAAGCTTTCTTT.

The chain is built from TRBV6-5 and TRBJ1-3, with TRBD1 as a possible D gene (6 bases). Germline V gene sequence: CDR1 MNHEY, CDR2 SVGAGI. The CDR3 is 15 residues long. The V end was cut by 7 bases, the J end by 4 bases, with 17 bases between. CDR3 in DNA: TGTGCCAGCACCTTAGAAGGGACATTAGGAAACACCATATATTTT. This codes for CASTLEGTLGNTIYF.

CDR3 bases: TGTGCCAGCCGACAGGGATTGAGAGAGGGCTACACCTTC. The encoded protein is CASRQGLREGYTF. The rearrangement joins TRBV18 to TRBJ1-2; TRBD1 matches 7 bases. V dropped 8 bases and J dropped 8; count of bases not matched to a gene: 11. The CDR3 runs 13 residues. Germline CDR1 is KGHSH and CDR2 is LQKENI.

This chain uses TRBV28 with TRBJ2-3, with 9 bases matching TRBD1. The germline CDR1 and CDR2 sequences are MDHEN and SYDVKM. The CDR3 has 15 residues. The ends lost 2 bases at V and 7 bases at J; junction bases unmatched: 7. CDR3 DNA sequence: TGTGCCAGCAGTTTACCCGGGACAGGGTCCCATACGCAGTATTTT. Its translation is CASSLPGTGSHTQYF.

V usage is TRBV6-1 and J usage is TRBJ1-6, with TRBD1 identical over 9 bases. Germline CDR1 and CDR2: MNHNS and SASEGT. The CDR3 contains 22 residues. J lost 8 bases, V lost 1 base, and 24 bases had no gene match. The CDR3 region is CASSEVYRVGTGYSNWDSPLHF. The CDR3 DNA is TGTGCCAGCAGTGAAGTCTATCGGGTAGGGACAGGGTACTCGAATTGGGATTCACCCCTCCACTTT.

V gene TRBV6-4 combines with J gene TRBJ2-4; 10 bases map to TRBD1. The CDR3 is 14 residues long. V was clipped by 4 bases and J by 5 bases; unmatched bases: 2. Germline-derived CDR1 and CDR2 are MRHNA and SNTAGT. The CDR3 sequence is CASSGQGAENIQYF. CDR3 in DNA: TGTGCCAGCAGTGGACAGGGGGCCGAAAACATTCAGTACTTC.

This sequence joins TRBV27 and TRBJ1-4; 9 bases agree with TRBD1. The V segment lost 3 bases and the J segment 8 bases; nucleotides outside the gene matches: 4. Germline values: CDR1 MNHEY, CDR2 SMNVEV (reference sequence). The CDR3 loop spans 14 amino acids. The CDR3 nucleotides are TGTGCCAGCAGTTTCCGACAGGGGGGCGAAAAACTGTTTTTT. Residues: CASSFRQGGEKLFF.

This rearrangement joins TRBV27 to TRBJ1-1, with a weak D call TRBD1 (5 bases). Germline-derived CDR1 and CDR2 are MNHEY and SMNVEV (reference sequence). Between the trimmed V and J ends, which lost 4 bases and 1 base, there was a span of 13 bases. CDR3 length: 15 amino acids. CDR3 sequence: CASSSPWRGNTEAFF. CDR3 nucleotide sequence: TGTGCCAGCAGTTCCCCGTGGAGGGGGAACACTGAAGCTTTCTTT.

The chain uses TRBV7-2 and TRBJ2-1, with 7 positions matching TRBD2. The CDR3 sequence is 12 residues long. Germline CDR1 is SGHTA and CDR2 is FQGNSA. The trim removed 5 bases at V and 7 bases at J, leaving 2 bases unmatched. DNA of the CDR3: TGTGCCAGCAGCCACGGGGGGAATGAGCAGTTCTTC. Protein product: CASSHGGNEQFF. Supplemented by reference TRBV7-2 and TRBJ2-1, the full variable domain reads GAGVSQSPSNKVTEKGKDVELRCDPISGHTALYWYRQSLGQGLEFLIYFQGNSAPDKSGLPSDRFSAERTGGSVSTLTIQRTQQEDSAVYLCASSHGGNEQFFGPGTRLTVL.

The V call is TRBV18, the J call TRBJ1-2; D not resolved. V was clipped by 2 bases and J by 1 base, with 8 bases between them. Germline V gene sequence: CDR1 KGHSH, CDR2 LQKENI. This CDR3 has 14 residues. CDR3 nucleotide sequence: TGTGCCAGCTCACCAGATCAGGATAACTATGGCTACACCTTC. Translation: CASSPDQDNYGYTF.